These 23 T cell receptor beta chains were all obtained from the same sample, sequenced in a study of human T cells and chemical hapten exposure. As for time point: healthy volunteer bleed at 2 weeks. Unfractionated whole blood yielded total RNA. TCRdb itself ran the RACE reads through MiXCR, one entry per CDR3 protein. The sample has about 93,000 distinct CDR3 sequences; roughly 8.5% are singletons. Source material: whole blood. The receptors originated from a female donor in good health. Some clones in this sample may be carry-over from other donors' samples.

This clonotype was seen more than once but under ten times. V gene TRBV20-1 combines with J gene TRBJ2-3; 10 positions agree with TRBD2. Germline assignment: CDR1 DFQATT and CDR2 SNEGSKA (reference sequence). The CDR3 has 15 amino acids. V shed 6 bases and J 0 bases; nucleotides not matched to a gene: 6. In DNA form, the CDR3 reads TGCAGTGCCAGAAGCGGGAGGGAAAGCACAGATACGCAGTATTTT. This encodes CSARSGRESTDTQYF.

The genes are TRBV10-2 and TRBJ1-4; D not certain. The CDR3 consists of 15 residues. With 8 bases removed from V and 0 bases from J, the gap between germline ends came to 13 bases. Germline V gives CDR1 WSHSY, CDR2 SAAADI. CDR3 residues: CASPSLFATNEKLFF. Here the CDR3 DNA reads TGCGCCAGCCCATCCCTTTTTGCAACTAATGAAAAACTGTTTTTT.

This clonotype has ten or more counts. The genes are TRBV2 and TRBJ2-2; tentative D call: TRBD1 (5 bases). Per the germline V gene, CDR1 is SNHLY and CDR2 is FYNNEI. This CDR3 comprises 12 residues. Trimming pared 9 bases from V and 6 bases from J, leaving 11 bases between. CDR3 coding DNA: TGTGCCAGTGGTCTGGGGCCCGGGGAGCTGTTTTTT. This codes for CASGLGPGELFF.

This clonotype was observed a few times. This rearrangement joins TRBV27 to TRBJ1-6, with D possibly TRBD1 on 6 matching bases. V was clipped by 5 bases and J by 8 bases, with 19 bases between them. The germline CDR1 and CDR2 sequences are MNHEY and SMNVEV (reference sequence). CDR3 length: 16 amino acids. CDR3 nucleotides: TGTGCCAGCAGTGCCATACAGGGCCGGGGGGATTCACCCCTCCACTTT. Its protein is CASSAIQGRGDSPLHF.

The V call is TRBV3-1, the J call TRBJ2-1, with a possible D match to TRBD1 (5 bases). Trimming took 3 bases from V and 3 from J, leaving 6 bases between them. The CDR3 runs to 13 residues. Germline V lookup: CDR1 LGHDT, CDR2 YNNKEL (reference sequence). Written as DNA, the CDR3 is TGTGCCAGCAGCCACGGACACTACAATGAGCAGTTCTTC. Amino acid sequence: CASSHGHYNEQFF.

CDR3 nucleotide sequence: TGTGCCAGCAGCTTAGAGTTGGAAGAGACCCAGTACTTC. Translating gives CASSLELEETQYF. This chain connects TRBV7-9 to TRBJ2-5; no firm D call. The germline gives CDR1 SEHNR, CDR2 FQNEAQ (reference sequence). Trimming left V 1 base short and J 3 bases short, with 6 bases between. This CDR3 spans 13 amino acids.

This clonotype was detected only a few times. The chain recombines TRBV4-3 with TRBJ1-1, with D unclear. This CDR3 contains 13 residues. Germline V gene sequence: CDR1 LGHNA, CDR2 YSLEER. With 1 base removed from V and 4 bases from J, the gap between germline ends came to 7 bases. CDR3 protein: CASSQGLATEAFF. The CDR3 region has the DNA TGCGCCAGCAGCCAAGGGCTTGCCACTGAAGCTTTCTTT.

V usage is TRBV6-6 and J usage is TRBJ2-3; no clear D gene. Germline V lookup: CDR1 MNHNY, CDR2 SVGAGI (reference sequence). The length of the CDR3 is 11 residues. V was cut by 3 bases and J by 7 bases, with 5 bases left in between. CDR3: CASSYDYTQYF. CDR3 nucleotide sequence: TGTGCCAGCAGTTATGACTATACGCAGTATTTT.

This clonotype appeared many times. The V call is TRBV5-1, the J call TRBJ2-3; no clear D gene. CDR1 and CDR2 (germline): SGHRS, YFSETQ. The CDR3 length is 14 residues. The V end was cut by 0 bases, the J end by 4 bases, with 9 bases between. The CDR3 DNA reads as TGCGCCAGCAGCTTGGGGCCGAACCCAGATACGCAGTATTTT. This gives the protein CASSLGPNPDTQYF.

The chain couples TRBV12-3 or TRBV12-4 to TRBJ2-5; 12 bases align to TRBD2. The CDR3 has 15 residues. Trimming took 7 bases from V and 2 from J; bases not matched to a gene: 5. CDR3 sequence reads: CASKRLAGEQETQYF. CDR3 sequence (DNA): TGTGCCAGCAAGAGACTAGCGGGAGAACAAGAGACCCAGTACTTC.

In its sample, this clonotype was seen a few times. V usage is TRBV10-3 and J usage is TRBJ1-1; D is unresolved. The CDR3 loop spans 13 amino acids. The germline gives CDR1 ENHRY, CDR2 SYGVKD. V shed 7 bases and J shed 2 bases, with 11 bases lying between them. The CDR3 protein is CAITSETNTEAFF. DNA of the CDR3: TGTGCCATCACGAGCGAGACCAACACTGAAGCTTTCTTT.

This clonotype was observed a handful of times. The chain recombines TRBV29-1 with TRBJ2-7; perhaps TRBD1 as D (6 bases). CDR1 is SQVTM, CDR2 ANQGSEA, per germline. V was trimmed by 4 bases and J by 3 bases, leaving 10 bases between them. The CDR3 has 12 amino acids. The CDR3 bases are TGCAGCGTTGGTCTAGGGGGCTACGAGCAGTACTTC. It is translated as CSVGLGGYEQYF.

This clonotype was seen many times. This chain links TRBV5-1 with TRBJ1-5, with D perhaps matching TRBD1 (5 bases). Trimming shortened V by 5 bases and J by 7 bases, and 19 bases separated the two germline ends. Looked up from germline, CDR1 is SGHRS and CDR2 is YFSETQ. There are 15 residues in the CDR3. In DNA form, the CDR3 reads TGCGCCAGCAGTTCCGGGGGGGGGATTGGCCAGCCCCAGCATTTT. This encodes CASSSGGGIGQPQHF.

In this sample, this clonotype turned up a few times. The rearrangement uses TRBV7-3 and TRBJ2-1; tentatively, D is TRBD1 or TRBD2 (5 bases each). The germline V gene has CDR1 SGHTA and CDR2 FQGTGA. V gave up 4 bases and J gave up 4 bases, with 14 bases separating them. This CDR3 has 15 amino acids. CDR3 region: CASSWDHQNYNEQFF. The CDR3 DNA sequence: TGTGCCAGCAGCTGGGACCACCAAAATTACAATGAGCAGTTCTTC.

With respect to this clonotype: Mismatch with germline at one junction end may stem from a read error. V usage is TRBV3-1 and J usage is TRBJ2-1, with TRBD2 matching over 16 bases. Germline CDR1 and CDR2: LGHDT and YNNKEL (reference sequence). The CDR3 consists of 17 residues. The chain's CDR3 is CTSSQVGTSGRAIEQFF. In DNA form, the CDR3 reads TGTACCAGCAGCCAAGTTGGGACTAGCGGGAGGGCCATTGAGCAGTTCTTC.

The chain couples TRBV20-1 to TRBJ2-7, with D possibly called TRBD1 or TRBD2 (5 bases each). Germline values: CDR1 DFQATT, CDR2 SNEGSKA (reference sequence). V was shortened by 6 bases and J by 7 bases, with 22 bases between the two germline ends. The CDR3 extends over 14 amino acids. CDR3 loop: CSAPARQRSGEQYF. The CDR3 DNA is TGCAGTGCCCCAGCCCGACAGCGCTCGGGGGAGCAGTACTTC.

The sample holds a few counts of this clonotype. The chain carries TRBV7-3 and TRBJ2-3; D is unresolved. This CDR3 region has 13 residues. V lost 3 bases to trimming and J lost 1 base, with 5 bases between them. Germline CDR1 SGHTA, CDR2 FQGTGA. CDR3 loop: CASSLQRTDTQYF. CDR3 bases: TGTGCCAGCAGCTTGCAGCGCACAGATACGCAGTATTTT.

In DNA, the CDR3 is TGCGCCAGCAGCCCAGGGGACGCCGATGATGGCTACACCTTC. This encodes CASSPGDADDGYTF. The chain combines TRBV4-3 with TRBJ1-2; D is possibly TRBD1 (6 bases). V lost 4 bases to trimming and J lost 6 bases, with 15 bases between them. In germline, CDR1 is LGHNA, CDR2 YSLEER. CDR3 length: 14 residues.

To note about this clonotype: A single base separates this from a much larger clone, so it may be a read error. The genes are TRBV7-8 and TRBJ2-2; 7 bases map to TRBD2. From germline, CDR1 is SGHVS and CDR2 FQNEAQ. Trimming at V came to 1 base and at J to 4 bases, leaving 6 bases not matched to a gene. This CDR3 has 16 amino acids. The CDR3 loop reads CASSLVGLGITGELFF. In nucleotides, the CDR3 is TGTGCCAGCAGCTTAGTCGGACTAGGCATCACCGGGGAGCTGTTTTTT. Variable domain in full (rest from reference TRBV7-8 and TRBJ2-2): GAGVSQSPRYKVAKRGQDVALRCDPISGHVSLFWYQQALGQGPEFLTYFQNEAQLDKSGLPSDRFFAERPEGSVSTLKIQRTQQEDSAVYLCASSLVGLGITGELFFGEGSRLTVL.

In this sample, this clonotype turned up a few times. The rearrangement links TRBV12-3 or TRBV12-4 to TRBJ2-1; D gene ambiguous. Between the trimmed V and J ends, which lost 5 bases and 10 bases, there was a span of 9 bases. The CDR3 contains 11 residues. The CDR3, as DNA: TGTGCCAGCAGTATTTATGGCGAGCAGTTCTTC. Its protein is CASSIYGEQFF.

This chain uses TRBV24-1 with TRBJ2-5; 9 bases align to TRBD2. Germline trimming cut 2 bases from V and 0 bases from J; bases unmatched to any gene: 3. The CDR3 spans 16 residues. Germline V gives CDR1 KGHDR, CDR2 SFDVKD. In DNA, the CDR3 is TGTGCCACCAGTGATTCTAGCGGGAACTACCAAGAGACCCAGTACTTC. Its protein product is CATSDSSGNYQETQYF.

This clonotype was picked up a small number of times. V and J are TRBV5-1 and TRBJ2-3, with 7 positions matching TRBD2. The CDR3 runs 16 residues. The V and J ends lost 7 bases and 3 bases, in that order; junction bases with no gene match: 14. Germline loops: CDR1 SGHRS, CDR2 YFSETQ. The CDR3 DNA is TGCGCCAGCCGCCCCGGTAGGGCGGGAGCGACAGATACGCAGTATTTT. Protein sequence: CASRPGRAGATDTQYF. The full variable domain, in which reference TRBV5-1 and TRBJ2-3 provide the parts outside the CDR3, is KAGVTQTPRYLIKTRGQQVTLSCSPISGHRSVSWYQQTPGQGLQFLFEYFSETQRNKGNFPGRFSGRQFSNSRSEMNVSTLELGDSALYLCASRPGRAGATDTQYFGPGTRLTVL.

The V call is TRBV20-1, the J call TRBJ2-7, with TRBD2 matching 8 bases. The CDR3 is 13 residues long. The V gene's germline CDR1 is DFQATT and CDR2 SNEGSKA (reference sequence). V trimming: 3 bases; J trimming: 2 bases; junction bases outside the gene matches: 3. The CDR3 sequence is CSASGRGPYEQYF. The CDR3 DNA reads TGCAGTGCTAGCGGGAGGGGCCCCTACGAGCAGTACTTC.